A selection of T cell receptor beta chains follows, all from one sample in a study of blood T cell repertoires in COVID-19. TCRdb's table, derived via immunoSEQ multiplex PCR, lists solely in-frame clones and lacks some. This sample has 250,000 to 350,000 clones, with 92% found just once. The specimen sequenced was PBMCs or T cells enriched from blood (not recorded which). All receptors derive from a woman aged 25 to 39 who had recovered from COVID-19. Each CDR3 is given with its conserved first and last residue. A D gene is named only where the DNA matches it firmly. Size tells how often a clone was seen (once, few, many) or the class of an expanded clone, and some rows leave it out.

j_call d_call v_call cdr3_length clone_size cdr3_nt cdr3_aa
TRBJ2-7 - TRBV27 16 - TGTGCCAGCAGTTTATCGGGACACACAAGCTCCTACGAGCAGTACTTC CASSLSGHTSSYEQYF
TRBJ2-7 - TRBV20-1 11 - TGCAGTGCCTCCCGCTCCTACGAGCAGTACTTC CSASRSYEQYF
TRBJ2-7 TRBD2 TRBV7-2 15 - TGTGCCAGCAGCCCAGCGGGACTAGCCTCCTACGAGCAGTACTTC CASSPAGLASYEQYF
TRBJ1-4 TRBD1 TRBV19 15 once TGTGCCAGTAGTTCCGACAGGGAAGCGGGTGAAAAACTGTTTTTT CASSSDREAGEKLFF
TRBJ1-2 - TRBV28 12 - TGTGCCACCGACACAGAGAACTATGGCTACACCTTC CATDTENYGYTF
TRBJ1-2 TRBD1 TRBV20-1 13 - TGCAGTGCTAGTAGGGGGCAGGACTATGGCTACACCTTC CSASRGQDYGYTF
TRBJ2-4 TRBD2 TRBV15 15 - TGTGCCACCAGCAGAGGGCGCGGGAGCGGGAACATTCAGTACTTC CATSRGRGSGNIQYF
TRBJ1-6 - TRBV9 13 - TGTGCCAGCAGCGTAGATTCAGATTCACCCCTCCACTTT CASSVDSDSPLHF
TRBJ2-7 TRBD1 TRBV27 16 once TGTGCCAGCAGCCCCACCCCCGGACAGGGGCCCTACGAGCAGTACTTC CASSPTPGQGPYEQYF
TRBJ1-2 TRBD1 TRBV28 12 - TGTGCCAGCAAACAGGGGGCATGGGGCTACACCTTC CASKQGAWGYTF
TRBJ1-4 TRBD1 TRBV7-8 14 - TGTGCCAGCAGCTTGACAGGGGGCAATGAAAAACTGTTTTTT CASSLTGGNEKLFF
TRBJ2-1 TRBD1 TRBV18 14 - TGTGCCAGCTCACCACCTGCAGGGGGCGATGAGCAGTTCTTC CASSPPAGGDEQFF
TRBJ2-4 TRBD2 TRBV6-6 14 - TGTGCCAGCAGGATTAGCGGGGGGGCTGACATTCAGTACTTC CASRISGGADIQYF
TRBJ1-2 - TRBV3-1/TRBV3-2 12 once TGTGCCAGCAGCCAAGGGGGGGAAGGCTACACCTTC CASSQGGEGYTF
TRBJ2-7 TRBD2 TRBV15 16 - TGTGCCACCAGCAGATCGGGACTAGCGGGGATCTACGAGCAGTACTTC CATSRSGLAGIYEQYF
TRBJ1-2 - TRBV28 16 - TGTGCCAGCAGTTTAGGGGGAACTGGGGAGGTTCGTGGCTACACCTTC CASSLGGTGEVRGYTF
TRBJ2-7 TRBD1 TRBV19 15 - TGTGCCAGTAGGACCGGGACAGGGGCCTCCTACGAGCAGTACTTC CASRTGTGASYEQYF
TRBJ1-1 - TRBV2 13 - TGTGCCAGCAGACAATCACCGAACACTGAAGCTTTCTTT CASRQSPNTEAFF
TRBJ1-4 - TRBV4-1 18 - TGCGCCAGCAGCCAAGGGGACCGTTACTACAGGGATGGAGAAAAACTGTTTTTT CASSQGDRYYRDGEKLFF
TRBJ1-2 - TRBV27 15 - TGTGCCAGCAGTTTATCGCTGAGGGAGCGCTATGGCTACACCTTC CASSLSLRERYGYTF
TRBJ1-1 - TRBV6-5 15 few TGTGCCAGCAGTCCGGGGTTGAACTTGAACACTGAAGCTTTCTTT CASSPGLNLNTEAFF
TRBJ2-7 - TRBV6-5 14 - TGTGCCAGCAAAACGACAGGTAATTCCTACGAGCAGTACTTC CASKTTGNSYEQYF
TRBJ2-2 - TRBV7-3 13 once TGTGCCAGCAGTCAAACTAGAACCGGGGAGCTGTTTTTT CASSQTRTGELFF
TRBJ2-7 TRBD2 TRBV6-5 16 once TGTGCCAGCAGTTCGAAGACTAGCGGGAGCTCCTACGAGCAGTACTTC CASSSKTSGSSYEQYF
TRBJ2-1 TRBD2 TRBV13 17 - TGTGCCAGCAGCTTATTGCGTGGCGGGAGTATCGTGAATGAGCAGTTCTTC CASSLLRGGSIVNEQFF
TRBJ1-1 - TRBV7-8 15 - TGTGCCAGCAGCCCTGGGGCGCAGGGAGGAACTGAAGCTTTCTTT CASSPGAQGGTEAFF
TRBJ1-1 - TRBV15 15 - TGTGCCACCAGCCCCCGGACCGGAGGGAACACTGAAGCTTTCTTT CATSPRTGGNTEAFF
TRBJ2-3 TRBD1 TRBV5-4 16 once TGTGCCAGCAGCCCACAGGGACAGATAGGCACAGATACGCAGTATTTT CASSPQGQIGTDTQYF
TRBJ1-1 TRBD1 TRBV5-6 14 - TGTGCCAGCAGCCTAGGACAGGGGGCAAATGAAGCTTTCTTT CASSLGQGANEAFF
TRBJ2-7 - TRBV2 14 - TGTGCCAGCAGTGGTAGCGGAGTCTCCTACGAGCAGTACTTC CASSGSGVSYEQYF
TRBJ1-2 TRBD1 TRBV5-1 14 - TGCGCCAGCAGCACAGGACAGGCGAGCTATGGCTACACCTTC CASSTGQASYGYTF
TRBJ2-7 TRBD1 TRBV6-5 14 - TGTGCCAGCAGTCCGCAGGGGGCGGCCTACGAGCAGTACTTC CASSPQGAAYEQYF
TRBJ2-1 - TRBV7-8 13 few TGTGCCAGCAGCTTATTAGGAGACAATGAGCAGTTCTTC CASSLLGDNEQFF
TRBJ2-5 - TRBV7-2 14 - TGTGCCAGCAGCTTAGGTACCAGGGCAGAGACCCAGTACTTC CASSLGTRAETQYF
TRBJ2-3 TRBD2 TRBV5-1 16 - TGCGCCTGCTCTCTAGCGGGACTGGGTCGCACAGATACGCAGTATTTT CACSLAGLGRTDTQYF
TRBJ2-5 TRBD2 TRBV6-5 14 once TGTGCCAGCAGTCCGGCGGGGGTCGAAGAGACCCAGTACTTC CASSPAGVEETQYF
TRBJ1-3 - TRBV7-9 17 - TGTGCCAGCAGCCGCCAGGGCTCCCAGGGGCCTGGAAACACCATATATTTT CASSRQGSQGPGNTIYF
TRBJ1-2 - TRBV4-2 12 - TGTGCCAGCAGCCCGGGGGGTTATGGCTACACCTTC CASSPGGYGYTF
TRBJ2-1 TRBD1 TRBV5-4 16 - TGTGCCAGCAGCTTAAGCCGGGACAGGATGGAGGATGAGCAGTTCTTC CASSLSRDRMEDEQFF
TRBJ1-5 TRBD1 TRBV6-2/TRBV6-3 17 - TGTGCCAGCAGTTACGGTTTTTTTCACAGGGGAAATCAGCCCCAGCATTTT CASSYGFFHRGNQPQHF
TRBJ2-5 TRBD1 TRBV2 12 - TGTGCCACCCACAGGGGGATGGAGACCCAGTACTTC CATHRGMETQYF
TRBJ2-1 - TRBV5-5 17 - TGTGCCAGCAGCCTCGCCGAGGACAGGGAGGGGCTTCCTGAGCAGTTCTTC CASSLAEDREGLPEQFF
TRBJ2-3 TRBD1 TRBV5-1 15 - TGCGCCAGCACCTCGACAGGGGGGTTCACAGATACGCAGTATTTT CASTSTGGFTDTQYF
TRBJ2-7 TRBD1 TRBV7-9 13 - TGTGCCGGCCAGAGGACAGGGAGCTACGAGCAGTACTTC CAGQRTGSYEQYF
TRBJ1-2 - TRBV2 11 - TGTGCCAGCAGCCCCAGGGTTGGCTACACCTTC CASSPRVGYTF
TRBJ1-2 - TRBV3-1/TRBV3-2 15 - TGTGCCAGCAGCCAAGCGGGGAAAGGGATCTATGGCTACACCTTC CASSQAGKGIYGYTF
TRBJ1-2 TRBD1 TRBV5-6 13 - TGTGCCAGCAGCTTTGAGGGACAGGGTGGCTACACCTTC CASSFEGQGGYTF
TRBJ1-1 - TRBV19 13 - TGTGCCAGTAGTGCCCGGAGGCCCACTGAAGCTTTCTTT CASSARRPTEAFF
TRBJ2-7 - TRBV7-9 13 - TGTGCCAGCAGCTTGACAGATCGCTACGAGCAGTACTTC CASSLTDRYEQYF
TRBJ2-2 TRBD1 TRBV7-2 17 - TGTGCCAGCAGCTTGATACTGGACAGGGGTGGGACCGGGGAGCTGTTTTTT CASSLILDRGGTGELFF
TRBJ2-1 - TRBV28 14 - TGTGCCAGCAGTTTATTACTAGCTGGGAATGAGCAGTTCTTC CASSLLLAGNEQFF
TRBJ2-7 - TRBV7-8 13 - TGTGCCAGCAGGTCAGGGAGGTTGGACGAGCAGTACTTC CASRSGRLDEQYF
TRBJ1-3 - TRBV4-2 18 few TGTGCCAGCAGCCAAGAAGTGGGTCAGGCCTCGACCGGAAACACCATATATTTT CASSQEVGQASTGNTIYF
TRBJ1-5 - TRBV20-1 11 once TGCAGTGCTAGAGATTCGCGGCCCCAGCATTTT CSARDSRPQHF
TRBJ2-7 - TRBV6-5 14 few TGTGCCAGCAGTTACAGTCGCCGCGAGTACGAGCAGTACTTC CASSYSRREYEQYF
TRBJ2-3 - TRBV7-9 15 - TGTGCCAGCAGCTATAGGCCGGGAAGCACAGATACGCAGTATTTT CASSYRPGSTDTQYF
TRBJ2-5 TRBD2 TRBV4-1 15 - TGCGCCAGCAGCCCGTTATCGGGGGGGCGTGAGACCCAGTACTTC CASSPLSGGRETQYF
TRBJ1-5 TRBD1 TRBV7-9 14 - TGTGCCAGCAGCTTCACAGGGGGAAATCAGCCCCAGCATTTT CASSFTGGNQPQHF
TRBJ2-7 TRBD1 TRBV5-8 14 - TGTGCCAGCAGCCTAGGACAGGGGGCCTACGAGCAGTACTTC CASSLGQGAYEQYF